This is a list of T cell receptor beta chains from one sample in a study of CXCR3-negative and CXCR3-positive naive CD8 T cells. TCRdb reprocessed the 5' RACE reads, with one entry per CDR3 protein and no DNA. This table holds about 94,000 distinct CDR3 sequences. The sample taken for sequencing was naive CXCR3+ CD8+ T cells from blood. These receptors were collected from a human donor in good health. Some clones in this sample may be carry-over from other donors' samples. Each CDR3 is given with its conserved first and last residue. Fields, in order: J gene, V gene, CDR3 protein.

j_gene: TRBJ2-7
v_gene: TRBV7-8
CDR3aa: CASSFRTGIVGEQYF

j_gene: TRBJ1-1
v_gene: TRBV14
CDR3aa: CASSRGTEAFF

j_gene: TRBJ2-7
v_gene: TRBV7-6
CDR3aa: CASSSTSGRTYEQYF

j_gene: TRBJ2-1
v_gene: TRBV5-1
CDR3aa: CASSLAVNNEQFF

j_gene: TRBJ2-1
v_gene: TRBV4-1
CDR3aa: CASSQAPGQGVAEQFF

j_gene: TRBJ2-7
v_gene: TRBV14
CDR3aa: CASSLSMDAYEQYF

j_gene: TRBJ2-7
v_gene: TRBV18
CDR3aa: CASSPSDREYEQYF

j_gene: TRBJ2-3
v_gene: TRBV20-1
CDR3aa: CSARGWRADTQYF

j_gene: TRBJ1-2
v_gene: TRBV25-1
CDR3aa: CASSGTGTGGFYGYTF

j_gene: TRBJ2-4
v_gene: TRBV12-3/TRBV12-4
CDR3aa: CASSLGTSKNIQYF

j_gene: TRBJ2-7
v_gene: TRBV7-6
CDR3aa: CASSLVPGLNDEQYF

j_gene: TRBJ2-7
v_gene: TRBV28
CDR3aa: CASTSGQGDEQYF

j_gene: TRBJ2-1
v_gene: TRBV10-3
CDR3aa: CAISEAWTGTYNEQFF

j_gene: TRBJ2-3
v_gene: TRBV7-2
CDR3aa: CASSLVPAGGTADTQYF

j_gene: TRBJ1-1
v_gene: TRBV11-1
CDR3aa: CASTLSPGQVATEAFF

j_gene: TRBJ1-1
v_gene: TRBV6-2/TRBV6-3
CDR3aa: CASSFGQGVTEAFF

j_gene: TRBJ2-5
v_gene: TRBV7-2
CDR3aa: CASSPGNEETQYF

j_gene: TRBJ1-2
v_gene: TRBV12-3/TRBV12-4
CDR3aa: CASSLEGDGYTF

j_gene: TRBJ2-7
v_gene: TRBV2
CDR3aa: CASSDGRALEQYF

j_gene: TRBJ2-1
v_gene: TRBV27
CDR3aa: CASSLSRAGGRNEQFF

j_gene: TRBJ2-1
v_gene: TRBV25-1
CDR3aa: CASSEFNGSSYNEQFF

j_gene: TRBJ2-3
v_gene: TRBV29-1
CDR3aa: CSVAGTGRTDTQYF

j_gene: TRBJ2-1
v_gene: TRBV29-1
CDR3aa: CSAIFYNEQFF

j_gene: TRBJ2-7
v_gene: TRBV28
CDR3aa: CASRKGTTYEQYF

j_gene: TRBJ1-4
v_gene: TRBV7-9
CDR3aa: CASSPPGGTDEKLFF

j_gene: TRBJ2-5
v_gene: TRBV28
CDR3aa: CASSLGRGSLQETQYF

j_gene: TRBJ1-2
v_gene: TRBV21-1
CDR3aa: CASSKRRSWGCGYTF

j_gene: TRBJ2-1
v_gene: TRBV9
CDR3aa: CASSARMGQNNEQFF

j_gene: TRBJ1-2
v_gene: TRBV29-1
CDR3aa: CSVDSGRYGYTF